A selection of T cell receptor beta chains follows, all from one sample in a study of blood T cell repertoires in COVID-19. Here immunoSEQ multiplex PCR was the method, and the copy in TCRdb shows in-frame clones only, minus some. The table includes some 20,000 clones, 91% detected once. The material sequenced was peripheral blood. The receptor set was obtained from a human donor in a cohort sampled during active COVID-19. CDR3s include the opening cysteine and the closing phenylalanine or tryptophan. The order of the fields is V gene, CDR3 protein.

TRBV3-1/TRBV3-2,CASRPSTTASTVALNSPLHF
TRBV7-9,CASSLAVVDRETQYF
TRBV7-3,CASTLGGGLADTQYF
TRBV27,CASSWTSGTTYNEQFF
TRBV6-2/TRBV6-3,CASSKPGVSNQPQHF
TRBV5-3,CARSLGHPDPTTNEKLFF
TRBV5-1,CASSLLPGASLGYEQFF
TRBV28,CASSSVRGGYTDTQYF
TRBV18,CASSRNAISPGETQYF
TRBV10-2,CASSDRERNTEAFF
TRBV28,CASSGLAGSTSYNEQFF
TRBV30,CAWRLIEAKNIQYF
TRBV21-1,CASSKPTPGQVMSSYNEQFF
TRBV10-3,CAIMTSGGGSSYNEQFF
TRBV2,CASSWTSGGSTGELFF